The subject of this entry is one T cell receptor beta chain. Its specificity is unknown. This sample is part of a study of T cell responses to AZD1222 COVID-19 vaccine. Background on the study: It was second doses at about 4 or about 12 weeks that were pooled. Points from the study as a whole: Most donors were white British, females outnumbered males, and clonal diversity was possibly underestimated. Unmutated variant regions are reportedly the target of nearly half of TCRs that are spike-specific. Repertoires were obtained solely post-peak T cell response.

The protocol was immunoSEQ multiplex PCR, while the TCRdb copy is restricted to in-frame clones and leaves out a portion. The data contain about 120,000 clones, 91% of them singletons. The V and J ends lost 3 bases and 7 bases, in that order; junction bases with no gene match: 6. This CDR3 has 14 residues. The germline CDR1 and CDR2 sequences are SGDLS and YYNGEE. This TCR was recovered from an adult in good health. V usage is TRBV9 and J usage is TRBJ1-5; TRBD1 matches 8 bases. The input for sequencing was peripheral blood, taken on day 0 of AZD1222 vaccination. The CDR3 nucleotides read TGTGCCAGCAGCGCAGGACAGGGTGGGCAGCCCCAGCATTTT. This sequence encodes CASSAGQGGQPQHF.